Listed below are T cell receptor beta chains from one sample, sequenced in a study of response to subunit inactivated influenza vaccine. TCRdb re-derived calls from the RT-PCR reads in MiXCR, one entry per CDR3 protein. The sample consists of about half a million distinct CDR3 sequences, about 8% of them appearing once. Sequencing was performed on PBMCs from blood, taken less than 30 months after vaccination. All receptors come from a man aged 50 to 75 who received an inactivated influenza vaccine. CDR3s leave out the opening cysteine and the closing phenylalanine or tryptophan. A D gene is named only where the DNA matches it firmly.

V	J	length	D	CDR3
TRBV24-1	TRBJ2-2	13	NA	ATSTYRASTGELF
TRBV20-1	TRBJ2-7	12	NA	SAEGRTGGYEQY
TRBV19	TRBJ1-1	12	NA	ASSMVQKNTEAF
TRBV12-3/TRBV12-4	TRBJ1-1	12	NA	ASSTQTMNTEAF
TRBV11-2	TRBJ2-1	10	NA	ASSLLPNEQF
TRBV29-1	TRBJ1-5	12	NA	SVGSEAGRQPQH
TRBV5-4	TRBJ1-5	12	NA	ASSLGGTYQPQH
TRBV6-2/TRBV6-3	TRBJ2-1	13	NA	ASSLLGSRSGEQF
TRBV12-3/TRBV12-4	TRBJ1-1	9	NA	ASSGNTEAF
TRBV10-3	TRBJ2-1	12	NA	AISEGLGYNEQF
TRBV6-2/TRBV6-3	TRBJ2-7	14	NA	ASSYLGTSFSYEQY
TRBV12-3/TRBV12-4	TRBJ2-1	12	NA	ASWNRDRYNEQF
TRBV28	TRBJ2-3	12	NA	ASSFAGNTDTQY
TRBV12-3/TRBV12-4	TRBJ2-3	13	TRBD2	ASSLAGGVTDTQY
TRBV12-3/TRBV12-4	TRBJ1-2	16	NA	ASCRRNSITTNYYGYT